This T cell receptor (beta chain) was sequenced in a study of T cells in Graves' hyperthyroidism and ophthalmopathy. Researchers took RNA transcripts and amplified the TCR beta CDR3 regions from them. In the first-round RT-PCR of the TCR CDR3, the HTBI primer set was used. TCRdb called the multiplex PCR reads again in MiXCR, with one record for every CDR3 protein. The sample records 500,000 or so distinct CDR3 sequences, under 20% being singletons. The diagnoses drew upon clinical symptoms, serum thyroxine and TRAb, thyroid ultrasound and orbital computed tomography. Trimming removed 1 base at V and 2 bases at J, with 14 bases between. This CDR3 is 16 amino acids long. From germline, CDR1 is SGHAT and CDR2 FQNNGV.

The sequencing sample was made of blood. This TCR came from a woman between 18 and 29 years old with Graves' ophthalmopathy. The chain employs TRBV11-2 and TRBJ1-1; possibly TRBD1 for D (5 bases). CDR3 nucleotides: TGTGCCAGCAGCTTAGGGCGGGGGTGGGGAAACACTGAAGCTTTCTTT. Its protein is CASSLGRGWGNTEAFF.